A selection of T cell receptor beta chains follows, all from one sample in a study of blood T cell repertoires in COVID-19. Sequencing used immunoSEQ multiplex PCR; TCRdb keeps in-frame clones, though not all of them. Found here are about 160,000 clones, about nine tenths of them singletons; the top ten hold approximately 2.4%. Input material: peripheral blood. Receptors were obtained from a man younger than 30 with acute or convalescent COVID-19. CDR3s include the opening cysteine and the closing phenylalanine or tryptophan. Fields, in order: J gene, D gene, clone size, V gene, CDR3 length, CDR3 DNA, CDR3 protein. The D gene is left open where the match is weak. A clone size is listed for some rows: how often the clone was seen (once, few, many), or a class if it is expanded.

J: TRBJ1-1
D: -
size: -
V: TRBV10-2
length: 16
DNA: TGCGCCAGCAAATGGGACTCTCTGGTAGGTAACACTGAAGCTTTCTTT
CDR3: CASKWDSLVGNTEAFF

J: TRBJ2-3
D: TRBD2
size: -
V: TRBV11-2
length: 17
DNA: TGTGCCAGCATAAATGGGCGGGGGGGCCCCCGCACAGATACGCAGTATTTT
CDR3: CASINGRGGPRTDTQYF

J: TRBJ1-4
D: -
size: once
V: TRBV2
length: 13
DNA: TGTGCCAGCTCCGGTCTCTTGAATGAAAAACTGTTTTTT
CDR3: CASSGLLNEKLFF

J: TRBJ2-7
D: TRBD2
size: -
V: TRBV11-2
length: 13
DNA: TGTGCCAGCAGCTACGGGGGGAACTACGAGCAGTACTTC
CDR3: CASSYGGNYEQYF

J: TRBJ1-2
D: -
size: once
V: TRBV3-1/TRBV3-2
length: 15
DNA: TGTGCCAGCAGCCACACCGGGTCAAGATCGTATGGCTACACCTTC
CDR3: CASSHTGSRSYGYTF

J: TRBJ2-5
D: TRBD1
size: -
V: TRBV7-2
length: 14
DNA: TGTGCCAGCAGCACTCGGACAGGGGCAGAGACCCAGTACTTC
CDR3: CASSTRTGAETQYF

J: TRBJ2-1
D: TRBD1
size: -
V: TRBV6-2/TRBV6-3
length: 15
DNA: TGTGCCAGCAGTTTCGGGACAGGGTGGCCTGATGAGCAGTTCTTC
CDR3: CASSFGTGWPDEQFF

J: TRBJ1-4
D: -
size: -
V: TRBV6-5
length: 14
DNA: TGTGCCAGCAGTCGTCGACAGGAAGGCGAAAAACTGTTTTTT
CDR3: CASSRRQEGEKLFF

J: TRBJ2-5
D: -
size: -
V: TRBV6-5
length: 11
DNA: TGTGCCAGCAGTCCTCAAGAGACCCAGTACTTC
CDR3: CASSPQETQYF

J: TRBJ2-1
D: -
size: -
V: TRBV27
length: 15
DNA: TGTGCCAGCGACCGGACTATTGGCCCCTACAATGAGCAGTTCTTC
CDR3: CASDRTIGPYNEQFF

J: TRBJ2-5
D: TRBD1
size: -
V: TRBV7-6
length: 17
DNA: TGTGCCAGCAGCACCCCGCAAGGGGGCCCCTATCAAGAGACCCAGTACTTC
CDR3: CASSTPQGGPYQETQYF

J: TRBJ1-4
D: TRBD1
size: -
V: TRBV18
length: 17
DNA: TGTGCCAGCTCACCTAGCCAGGCGCCGGGACAGGTTGAAAAACTGTTTTTT
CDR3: CASSPSQAPGQVEKLFF

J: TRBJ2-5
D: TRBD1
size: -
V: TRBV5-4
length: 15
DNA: TGTGCCAGCAGCTTCGGACAGGGTGATCAAGAGACCCAGTACTTC
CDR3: CASSFGQGDQETQYF

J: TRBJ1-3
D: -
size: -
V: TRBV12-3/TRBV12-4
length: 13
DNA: TGTGCCAGCAGTTTGGGCAGGGGAAACACCATATATTTT
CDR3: CASSLGRGNTIYF

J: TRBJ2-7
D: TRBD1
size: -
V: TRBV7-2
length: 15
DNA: TGTGCCAGCAGCTTAGTACAGGGGCTCTCCTACGAGCAGTACTTC
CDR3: CASSLVQGLSYEQYF

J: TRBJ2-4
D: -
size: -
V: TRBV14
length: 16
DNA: TGTGCCAGCAGCTTAGGGAGGGGGACGACCAAAAACATTCAGTACTTC
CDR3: CASSLGRGTTKNIQYF

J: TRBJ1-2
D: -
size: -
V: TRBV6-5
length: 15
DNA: TGTGCCAGCAGTCCGACAGGAAACGCCAACTATGGCTACACCTTC
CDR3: CASSPTGNANYGYTF

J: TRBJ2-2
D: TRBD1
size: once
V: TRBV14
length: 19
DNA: TGTGCCAGCAGCCAGATCCCATTCGGGACAGGGGGCCTTACCGGGGAGCTGTTTTTT
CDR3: CASSQIPFGTGGLTGELFF

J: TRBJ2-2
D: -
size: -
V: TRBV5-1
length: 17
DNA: TGCGCCAGCAGCGGTTACAGGGTTGGGGCCAACACCGGGGAGCTGTTTTTT
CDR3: CASSGYRVGANTGELFF

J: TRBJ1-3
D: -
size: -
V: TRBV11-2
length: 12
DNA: TGTGCCAGCAGACAAAACGGAAACACCATATATTTT
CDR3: CASRQNGNTIYF

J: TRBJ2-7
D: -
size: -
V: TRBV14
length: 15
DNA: TGTGCCAGCAGCCCTTTCCCCGGGACTTCCTACGAGCAGTACTTC
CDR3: CASSPFPGTSYEQYF

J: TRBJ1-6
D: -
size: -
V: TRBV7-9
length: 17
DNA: TGTGCCAGCAGCTTTATAACCACAGGGATTTATAATTCACCCCTCCACTTT
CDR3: CASSFITTGIYNSPLHF

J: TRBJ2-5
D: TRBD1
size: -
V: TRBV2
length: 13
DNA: TGTGCCAGCAGAGTGACAGGGGCCGAGACCCAGTACTTC
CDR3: CASRVTGAETQYF

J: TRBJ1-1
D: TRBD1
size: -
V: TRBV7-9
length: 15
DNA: TGTGCCAGCAGCCTTTTGACAGGGTGGAACACTGAAGCTTTCTTT
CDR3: CASSLLTGWNTEAFF

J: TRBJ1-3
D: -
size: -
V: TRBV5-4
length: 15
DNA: TGTGCCAGCAGCTTGAGACAAGACTCTGGAAACACCATATATTTT
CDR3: CASSLRQDSGNTIYF

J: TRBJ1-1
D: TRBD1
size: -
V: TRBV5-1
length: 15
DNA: TGCGCCAGCAGCTTCGAGACAGGGGCGGACACTGAAGCTTTCTTT
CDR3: CASSFETGADTEAFF